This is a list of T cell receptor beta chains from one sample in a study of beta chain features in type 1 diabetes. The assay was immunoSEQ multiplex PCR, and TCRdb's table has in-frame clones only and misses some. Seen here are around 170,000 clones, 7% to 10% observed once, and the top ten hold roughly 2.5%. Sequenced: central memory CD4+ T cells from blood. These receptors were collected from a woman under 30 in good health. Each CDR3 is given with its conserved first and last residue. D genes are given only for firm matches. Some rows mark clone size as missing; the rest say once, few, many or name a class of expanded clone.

cdr3_nt: TGCGCCAGCAGCTCGACAGGGGACAATGAGCAGTTCTTC
cdr3_aa: CASSSTGDNEQFF
clone_size: many
d_call: TRBD1
v_call: TRBV5-1
cdr3_length: 13
j_call: TRBJ2-1

cdr3_nt: TGTGCCAGCAGCCTCACAGGGATCGAAGCTTTCTTT
cdr3_aa: CASSLTGIEAFF
clone_size: few
d_call: NA
v_call: TRBV7-9
cdr3_length: 12
j_call: TRBJ1-1

cdr3_nt: TGTGCCTGGAGTCGGCAGGCAAACACTGAAGCTTTCTTT
cdr3_aa: CAWSRQANTEAFF
clone_size: once
d_call: NA
v_call: TRBV30
cdr3_length: 13
j_call: TRBJ1-1

cdr3_nt: TGTGCTCGGTCGGGGATGGGGAACACTGAAGCTTTCTTT
cdr3_aa: CARSGMGNTEAFF
clone_size: few
d_call: NA
v_call: TRBV30
cdr3_length: 13
j_call: TRBJ1-1

cdr3_nt: TGTGCCAGTAGTCCAAGACAGGCGACACCCCTCCACTTT
cdr3_aa: CASSPRQATPLHF
clone_size: many
d_call: NA
v_call: TRBV19
cdr3_length: 13
j_call: TRBJ1-6

cdr3_nt: TGTGCCTGGAGCCCACCCCAAGCGGCTCTAACAGGGGGAGAGACCCAGTACTTC
cdr3_aa: CAWSPPQAALTGGETQYF
clone_size: few
d_call: TRBD1
v_call: TRBV30
cdr3_length: 18
j_call: TRBJ2-5

cdr3_nt: TGTGCCAGCAGCTCGGGGGGGGCGAACACCGGGGAGCTGTTTTTT
cdr3_aa: CASSSGGANTGELFF
clone_size: few
d_call: TRBD2
v_call: TRBV5-6
cdr3_length: 15
j_call: TRBJ2-2

cdr3_nt: TGTGCCAGCAGCTTGGGTGGGACTAGCGGGGCGCCCCATCTACCCTACGAGCAGTACTTC
cdr3_aa: CASSLGGTSGAPHLPYEQYF
clone_size: few
d_call: TRBD2
v_call: TRBV5-8
cdr3_length: 20
j_call: TRBJ2-7

cdr3_nt: TGTGCCAGCAGTTTAAGCGGAGTTCCCTACGAGCAGTACTTC
cdr3_aa: CASSLSGVPYEQYF
clone_size: many
d_call: NA
v_call: TRBV27
cdr3_length: 14
j_call: TRBJ2-7

cdr3_nt: TGTGCCAGCAGCTTGTGGGGGGGCACTGAAGCTTTCTTT
cdr3_aa: CASSLWGGTEAFF
clone_size: NA
d_call: NA
v_call: TRBV7-9
cdr3_length: 13
j_call: TRBJ1-1

cdr3_nt: TGTGCCAGCAGCAATAATTGGGGAGATAATGAGCAGTTCTTC
cdr3_aa: CASSNNWGDNEQFF
clone_size: few
d_call: NA
v_call: TRBV21-1
cdr3_length: 14
j_call: TRBJ2-1

cdr3_nt: TGTGCCAGCAGCTCTTCGACAGGGTCCCTACTCGGACAGCCCCAGCATTTT
cdr3_aa: CASSSSTGSLLGQPQHF
clone_size: few
d_call: TRBD1
v_call: TRBV7-9
cdr3_length: 17
j_call: TRBJ1-5

cdr3_nt: TGCAGCGTTCAAGTTACAGGCCATAATGAAAAACTGTTTTTT
cdr3_aa: CSVQVTGHNEKLFF
clone_size: NA
d_call: NA
v_call: TRBV29-1
cdr3_length: 14
j_call: TRBJ1-4

cdr3_nt: TGTGCCAGCAGCGCGGGGGTGGGAGATACGCAGTATTTT
cdr3_aa: CASSAGVGDTQYF
clone_size: few
d_call: TRBD2
v_call: TRBV7-2
cdr3_length: 13
j_call: TRBJ2-3

cdr3_nt: TGCAGCGCCATCTCCGTCAGGGCGAGCTATGGCTACACCTTC
cdr3_aa: CSAISVRASYGYTF
clone_size: many
d_call: NA
v_call: TRBV29-1
cdr3_length: 14
j_call: TRBJ1-2

cdr3_nt: TGCGCCAGCAGCGGACAGGGGGCGGCTAATGAAAAACTGTTTTTT
cdr3_aa: CASSGQGAANEKLFF
clone_size: few
d_call: TRBD1
v_call: TRBV5-1
cdr3_length: 15
j_call: TRBJ1-4

cdr3_nt: TGTGCCAGCAGCCCGGAGGGGGGGAGGAAAAAACTGTTTTTT
cdr3_aa: CASSPEGGRKKLFF
clone_size: NA
d_call: NA
v_call: TRBV5-4
cdr3_length: 14
j_call: TRBJ1-4

cdr3_nt: TGCGCCAGCAGCCCCCTGACTACAGGGGGCTCTGGGGCCAACGTCCTGACTTTC
cdr3_aa: CASSPLTTGGSGANVLTF
clone_size: few
d_call: TRBD1
v_call: TRBV5-1
cdr3_length: 18
j_call: TRBJ2-6

cdr3_nt: TGCGCCAGCAGCTGGGCCCCCCAGCCCCAGCATTTT
cdr3_aa: CASSWAPQPQHF
clone_size: few
d_call: NA
v_call: TRBV5-1
cdr3_length: 12
j_call: TRBJ1-5

cdr3_nt: TGTGCCAGCCGAAGACAGCCGGAGACTGAAGCTTTCTTT
cdr3_aa: CASRRQPETEAFF
clone_size: once
d_call: NA
v_call: TRBV18
cdr3_length: 13
j_call: TRBJ1-1

cdr3_nt: TGTGCCAGCAGCTCCCGGACTGCTTATGGCTACACCTTC
cdr3_aa: CASSSRTAYGYTF
clone_size: NA
d_call: NA
v_call: TRBV13
cdr3_length: 13
j_call: TRBJ1-2

cdr3_nt: TGTGCCAGCAGCCAAGATTTACAGAACTATGGCTACACCTTC
cdr3_aa: CASSQDLQNYGYTF
clone_size: NA
d_call: NA
v_call: TRBV4-2
cdr3_length: 14
j_call: TRBJ1-2

cdr3_nt: TGTGCCAGCAGCGAGCCTGGAGCGGGGGGTTCTAGCACAGATACGCAGTATTTT
cdr3_aa: CASSEPGAGGSSTDTQYF
clone_size: NA
d_call: TRBD2
v_call: TRBV25-1
cdr3_length: 18
j_call: TRBJ2-3

cdr3_nt: TGTGCCATCAGTGCGTCCTCTCTTTCGGGTGAGCAGTACTTC
cdr3_aa: CAISASSLSGEQYF
clone_size: few
d_call: NA
v_call: TRBV10-3
cdr3_length: 14
j_call: TRBJ2-7

cdr3_nt: TGTGCCAGCAGTTTAATGGCGGGATACTACAATGAGCAGTTCTTC
cdr3_aa: CASSLMAGYYNEQFF
clone_size: few
d_call: NA
v_call: TRBV28
cdr3_length: 15
j_call: TRBJ2-1

cdr3_nt: TGTGCCAGCAGTGATCAGGGGTATGGCTACACCTTC
cdr3_aa: CASSDQGYGYTF
clone_size: few
d_call: NA
v_call: TRBV25-1
cdr3_length: 12
j_call: TRBJ1-2

cdr3_nt: TGTGCCAGCAGCCAAGAGAGAACCTCCAATCAGCCCCAGCATTTT
cdr3_aa: CASSQERTSNQPQHF
clone_size: NA
d_call: NA
v_call: TRBV4-2
cdr3_length: 15
j_call: TRBJ1-5

cdr3_nt: TGTGCCAGCAGCCCCGGGGGCGGACAGGACGCCTATGGCTACACCTTC
cdr3_aa: CASSPGGGQDAYGYTF
clone_size: few
d_call: TRBD1
v_call: TRBV11-2
cdr3_length: 16
j_call: TRBJ1-2

cdr3_nt: TGTGCCAGCAGCCGGGACGGACTATACTATGGCTACACCTTC
cdr3_aa: CASSRDGLYYGYTF
clone_size: NA
d_call: NA
v_call: TRBV7-9
cdr3_length: 14
j_call: TRBJ1-2

cdr3_nt: TGTGCCAGCTCACCACAGGGGGCGGATGAGCAGTTCTTC
cdr3_aa: CASSPQGADEQFF
clone_size: many
d_call: TRBD1
v_call: TRBV18
cdr3_length: 13
j_call: TRBJ2-1

cdr3_nt: TGTGCCAGCAGTCCCCGTTATCTCGAGCAGTACTTC
cdr3_aa: CASSPRYLEQYF
clone_size: few
d_call: NA
v_call: TRBV7-8
cdr3_length: 12
j_call: TRBJ2-7

cdr3_nt: TGTGCCAGCAGCTTTAGCAGCTACACTGAAGCTTTCTTT
cdr3_aa: CASSFSSYTEAFF
clone_size: NA
d_call: NA
v_call: TRBV7-2
cdr3_length: 13
j_call: TRBJ1-1

cdr3_nt: TGCGCCAGCAGCTCGGGGTCCGGGAGACAAGAGACCCAGTACTTC
cdr3_aa: CASSSGSGRQETQYF
clone_size: few
d_call: NA
v_call: TRBV5-1
cdr3_length: 15
j_call: TRBJ2-5

cdr3_nt: TGCGCCAGCAGCTTGGATCCGGGGTCTCTTAACTATGGCTACACCTTC
cdr3_aa: CASSLDPGSLNYGYTF
clone_size: few
d_call: NA
v_call: TRBV5-1
cdr3_length: 16
j_call: TRBJ1-2

cdr3_nt: TGTGCCAGCAGGAGACAGAGCAATCAGCCCCAGCATTTT
cdr3_aa: CASRRQSNQPQHF
clone_size: NA
d_call: NA
v_call: TRBV6-6
cdr3_length: 13
j_call: TRBJ1-5

cdr3_nt: TGTGCCAGCAGTGGACAGGGACACACTGAAGCTTTCTTT
cdr3_aa: CASSGQGHTEAFF
clone_size: few
d_call: TRBD1
v_call: TRBV11-3
cdr3_length: 13
j_call: TRBJ1-1

cdr3_nt: TGTGCCAGCTCAAGGGACAGGGATCAGCCCCAGCATTTT
cdr3_aa: CASSRDRDQPQHF
clone_size: NA
d_call: TRBD1
v_call: TRBV18
cdr3_length: 13
j_call: TRBJ1-5

cdr3_nt: TGTGCCAGCTCACCTGCTCTTGCGTTCGGCACAGATACGCAGTATTTT
cdr3_aa: CASSPALAFGTDTQYF
clone_size: NA
d_call: NA
v_call: TRBV18
cdr3_length: 16
j_call: TRBJ2-3